This T cell receptor beta chain was recorded in a study of early T cells in non-severe SARS-CoV-2 infection. The V and J ends lost 1 base and 1 base respectively, with 11 bases between them. The CDR3 totals 15 residues. Per the germline V gene, CDR1 is LGHNA and CDR2 is YSLEER. Separate cDNA molecules each had unique molecular identifiers attached to them. TCRdb recomputed calls from the 5' RACE reads with MiXCR, one row per CDR3 protein. The data hold over 30,000 distinct CDR3 sequences, with around 5.6% observed a single time. At least ten counts were recorded for this clonotype. J is TRBJ2-7 and V is TRBV4-3; TRBD1 or TRBD2 may be the D gene (6 bases each). This receptor was obtained from an adult who was a healthcare worker with PCR-confirmed SARS-CoV-2 infection or an uninfected control (not recorded which). Sample: whole blood. The CDR3 DNA follows: TGCGCCAGCAGCCAAGGACGGGGGCCATCCTACGAGCAGTACTTC. Its translation is CASSQGRGPSYEQYF.